The sequence of this T cell receptor (beta chain) was determined in a study of OX40 agonist ivuxolimab in advanced cancers. A note on the overall study: The costimulatory receptor OX40 (CD134) was targeted by ivuxolimab, a fully human IgG2 agonistic monoclonal antibody. Of the approximately 50 patients in dose escalation, about 20 had hepatocellular carcinoma, roughly 15 had melanoma, 9 had renal cell carcinoma and 9 had head and neck cancer. Peripheral TCRbeta sequencing was intended to test whether TCR sequence diversity was altered and clonal T-cell expansion was caused by ivuxolimab. The dose-escalation cohort was about 86% male with a mean age of roughly 62 years, ranging from 23 to 79. Partial responses occurred in three dose-escalation patients: two with cutaneous melanoma and one with hepatocellular carcinoma. The paper describes the monotherapy dose-escalation part (N = 52 patients) of the phase I trial of ivuxolimab. Prior anti-PD-1, anti-PD-L1 or anti-CTLA-4 therapy was permitted, and checkpoint inhibitors had been received by less than 45% of dose-escalation patients. Intravenous ivuxolimab was administered to patients every 2 weeks at six dose levels: 0.01, 0.1, 0.3, 1.5, 3 and 10 mg/kg. Points the paper makes about the study in general: At doses from 0.1 to 3.0 mg/kg, clonal expansion was seen in both CD4+ and CD8+ blood T cells between baseline and week 6. Partial responders in the 0.1-3.0 mg/kg groups had among the lowest normalized peripheral clonal expansion, especially among CD8+ T cells. After ivuxolimab, expanded clones were on average more numerous among CD8+ T cells than among CD4+ T cells. Low levels of normalized T-cell clonal expansion were also seen in some patients who did not respond. Which antigens the clonally expanded peripheral T cells were specific for was not determined.

Patients with a history of autoimmune disease or receiving systemic immunosuppression were excluded from the trial. Peripheral blood for TCR sequencing was collected from all dose cohorts at baseline, on cycle 4 day 1, and on cycle 7 day 1. Samples were obtained from an open-label, multicenter, first-in-human phase I dose-escalation trial of ivuxolimab. Adults with locally advanced or metastatic head and neck squamous cell, hepatocellular, melanoma or renal cell carcinoma were enrolled in the trial. Before TCR sequencing, CD4+ T cells and CD8+ T cells were sorted from peripheral blood as separate populations. The CDR3 contains 11 residues, cysteine and phenylalanine counted. Only the CDR3 part of the read is kept: 33 bases, read in frame from the first base. V is reduced by 4 bases and J by 1 base, leaving a spacing of 1 base between them. According to the germline V gene (reference sequence), CDR1 reads SEHNR and CDR2 reads FQNEAQ.

For sequencing of the TCRbeta CDR3 region, genomic DNA was extracted from the sorted cells. TCRbeta CDR3 regions were sequenced using the immunoSEQ Assay. TCRdb carries this immuneACCESS record with in-frame sequences only. Its versions omit some clonotypes, under half of them owing to an unresolved V gene in the studies checked, with the rest unexplained. This sample is represented by some 90,000 clones; more than 75% of them were singletons. Clones ranked in the top ten supply just over 0.3% of the sample. Comments on this clone: Its cognate antigen has yet to be identified. It has no much larger one-base neighbor in the sample; base qualities were not kept.

The chain employs TRBV7-9 and TRBJ2-5; no D gene call is confident. The clonotype originates from an adult with an advanced solid tumor such as melanoma, head and neck, liver or kidney cancer. The sample consisted of CD4+ or CD8+ T cells sorted from blood, taken in a trial of the OX40 agonist ivuxolimab. The CDR3 in this case is CASSSQETQYF. The sequenced DNA: TGTGCCAGCAGCTCCCAAGAGACCCAGTACTTC.